Listed below are T cell receptor beta chains from one sample, sequenced in a study of response to subunit inactivated influenza vaccine. TCRdb redid the calling of the RT-PCR reads with MiXCR, one entry per CDR3 protein. The repertoire consists of about 170,000 distinct CDR3 sequences, with roughly 12% occurring once and the leading ten covering about 29%. This sample was shared with a second study, whose subject was T cells expressing NK-cell markers.

Sequences were derived from CD8+ T cells sorted from PBMCs, sampled roughly 12 days after vaccination. Every receptor here comes from a man aged 45-65 years who received an inactivated influenza vaccine. Both conserved end residues are part of each CDR3. Each record gives: J gene, clone size, V gene, D gene, CDR3 protein, CDR3 DNA. D genes are given only for firm matches. The size of a clone is reported for some rows only, either as once, few or many, or as a class for expanded clones.

j_call: TRBJ1-1; clone_size: many; v_call: TRBV5-1; d_call: NA; cdr3_aa: CASSLRRGTEAFF; cdr3_nt: TGCGCCAGCAGCTTGCGCAGGGGCACTGAAGCTTTCTTT
j_call: TRBJ1-5; clone_size: NA; v_call: TRBV5-6; d_call: NA; cdr3_aa: CASSLAGSTQPQHF; cdr3_nt: TGTGCCAGCAGCTTGGCAGGGAGTACTCAGCCCCAGCATTTT
j_call: TRBJ2-3; clone_size: few; v_call: TRBV11-2; d_call: NA; cdr3_aa: CASSFHAAVSLDTDTQYF; cdr3_nt: TGTGCCAGCAGCTTTCATGCAGCGGTTAGCTTGGACACAGATACGCAGTATTTT
j_call: TRBJ2-7; clone_size: once; v_call: TRBV10-2; d_call: TRBD1; cdr3_aa: CASSEIMTGGEEQYF; cdr3_nt: TGCGCCAGCAGTGAGATTATGACAGGGGGAGAAGAGCAGTACTTC
j_call: TRBJ2-5; clone_size: many; v_call: TRBV7-6; d_call: NA; cdr3_aa: CASSLVPEGETQYF; cdr3_nt: TGTGCCAGCAGCTTAGTTCCCGAGGGAGAGACCCAGTACTTC
j_call: TRBJ2-5; clone_size: NA; v_call: TRBV7-8; d_call: TRBD2; cdr3_aa: CASSWLAGEYQETQYF; cdr3_nt: TGTGCCAGCAGCTGGCTAGCGGGGGAGTACCAAGAGACCCAGTACTTC
j_call: TRBJ2-7; clone_size: many; v_call: TRBV27; d_call: NA; cdr3_aa: CASSFQGTYEQYF; cdr3_nt: TGTGCCAGCAGTTTCCAGGGGACCTACGAGCAGTACTTC
j_call: TRBJ2-7; clone_size: few; v_call: TRBV20-1; d_call: NA; cdr3_aa: CSASLTEVHEQYF; cdr3_nt: TGCAGTGCTAGTCTGACAGAGGTCCACGAGCAGTACTTC
j_call: TRBJ1-1; clone_size: many; v_call: TRBV5-1; d_call: NA; cdr3_aa: CASSLASNTEAFF; cdr3_nt: TGTGCCAGCAGTTTAGCGAGTAACACTGAAGCTTTCTTT
j_call: TRBJ2-3; clone_size: once; v_call: TRBV9; d_call: TRBD2; cdr3_aa: CASSDVAGGTDTQYF; cdr3_nt: TGTGCCAGCAGCGATGTAGCGGGAGGGACAGATACGCAGTATTTT
j_call: TRBJ1-4; clone_size: NA; v_call: TRBV6-2/TRBV6-3; d_call: NA; cdr3_aa: CASSYSRRSDEKLFF; cdr3_nt: TGTGCCAGCAGTTACTCGCGACGCTCCGATGAAAAACTGTTTTTT
j_call: TRBJ2-1; clone_size: NA; v_call: TRBV29-1; d_call: TRBD2; cdr3_aa: CSVEGTSGASKEQFF; cdr3_nt: TGCAGCGTTGAGGGGACTAGCGGGGCTAGTAAGGAGCAGTTCTTC
j_call: TRBJ1-1; clone_size: NA; v_call: TRBV4-1; d_call: NA; cdr3_aa: CASSQGWGNTEAFF; cdr3_nt: TGCGCCAGCAGCCAGGGGTGGGGAAACACTGAAGCTTTCTTT
j_call: TRBJ1-2; clone_size: NA; v_call: TRBV6-1; d_call: NA; cdr3_aa: CASSPLQGEYGYTF; cdr3_nt: TGTGCCAGCAGTCCTCTCCAGGGAGAGTATGGCTACACCTTC
j_call: TRBJ2-1; clone_size: NA; v_call: TRBV7-8; d_call: NA; cdr3_aa: CASSPPPGNEQFF; cdr3_nt: TGTGCCAGCAGCCCCCCACCTGGCAATGAGCAGTTCTTC
j_call: TRBJ2-1; clone_size: NA; v_call: TRBV11-1; d_call: TRBD1; cdr3_aa: CASSSMDRVVDEQFF; cdr3_nt: TGTGCCAGCAGCTCCATGGACAGGGTCGTAGATGAGCAGTTCTTC
j_call: TRBJ2-7; clone_size: NA; v_call: TRBV29-1; d_call: TRBD2; cdr3_aa: CSVEDPSGSTYEQYF; cdr3_nt: TGCAGCGTTGAAGATCCTAGCGGGAGTACCTACGAGCAGTACTTC
j_call: TRBJ1-5; clone_size: NA; v_call: TRBV7-9; d_call: TRBD1; cdr3_aa: CASDTGGNQPQHF; cdr3_nt: TGTGCCAGCGATACAGGGGGCAATCAGCCCCAGCATTTT
j_call: TRBJ1-5; clone_size: NA; v_call: TRBV5-6; d_call: NA; cdr3_aa: CASSFLNQPQHF; cdr3_nt: TGTGCCAGCAGCTTTCTGAATCAGCCCCAGCATTTT
j_call: TRBJ1-4; clone_size: few; v_call: TRBV4-1; d_call: NA; cdr3_aa: CASSPQRLGEKLFF; cdr3_nt: TGCGCCAGCAGCCCTCAAAGGTTAGGTGAAAAACTGTTTTTT
j_call: TRBJ1-4; clone_size: NA; v_call: TRBV25-1; d_call: TRBD1; cdr3_aa: CASSDWDRGAEKLFF; cdr3_nt: TGTGCCAGCAGTGATTGGGACAGGGGGGCTGAAAAACTGTTTTTT
j_call: TRBJ1-1; clone_size: few; v_call: TRBV6-4; d_call: NA; cdr3_aa: CASSDRGEVPEAFF; cdr3_nt: TGTGCCAGCAGTGACAGGGGTGAGGTGCCTGAAGCTTTCTTT
j_call: TRBJ2-3; clone_size: few; v_call: TRBV5-6; d_call: NA; cdr3_aa: CASSLVDSTDTQYF; cdr3_nt: TGTGCCAGCAGCTTGGTTGATTCCACAGATACGCAGTATTTT
j_call: TRBJ2-1; clone_size: NA; v_call: TRBV28; d_call: TRBD2; cdr3_aa: CASSGVSGGTYNEQFF; cdr3_nt: TGTGCCAGCAGTGGAGTAAGCGGGGGGACGTACAATGAGCAGTTCTTC
j_call: TRBJ2-7; clone_size: few; v_call: TRBV7-8; d_call: TRBD2; cdr3_aa: CASSPWETSGTYEQYF; cdr3_nt: TGTGCCAGCAGCCCCTGGGAGACTAGCGGGACCTACGAGCAGTACTTC
j_call: TRBJ2-7; clone_size: many; v_call: TRBV20-1; d_call: TRBD2; cdr3_aa: CSARATSRYEQYF; cdr3_nt: TGCAGTGCTAGAGCGACTAGCCGGTACGAGCAGTACTTC
j_call: TRBJ2-1; clone_size: NA; v_call: TRBV4-2; d_call: NA; cdr3_aa: CASSPQTARAEEQFF; cdr3_nt: TGTGCCAGCAGCCCCCAGACAGCCCGAGCAGAGGAGCAGTTCTTC
j_call: TRBJ2-7; clone_size: NA; v_call: TRBV7-9; d_call: NA; cdr3_aa: CASSSMGTDEQYF; cdr3_nt: TGTGCCAGCAGCTCAATGGGGACCGACGAGCAGTACTTC
j_call: TRBJ2-1; clone_size: many; v_call: TRBV7-9; d_call: TRBD2; cdr3_aa: CASSFSAGGPDEQFF; cdr3_nt: TGTGCCAGCAGCTTTTCAGCGGGAGGGCCCGATGAGCAGTTCTTC
j_call: TRBJ2-1; clone_size: NA; v_call: TRBV29-1; d_call: NA; cdr3_aa: CSSTGIGNEQFF; cdr3_nt: TGCAGCTCTACAGGGATTGGCAATGAGCAGTTCTTC
j_call: TRBJ2-7; clone_size: NA; v_call: TRBV5-1; d_call: TRBD1; cdr3_aa: CASREGQGGYEQYF; cdr3_nt: TGCGCCAGCAGAGAGGGACAGGGGGGCTACGAGCAGTACTTC
j_call: TRBJ2-2; clone_size: many; v_call: TRBV27; d_call: NA; cdr3_aa: CASSLGNTGELFF; cdr3_nt: TGTGCCAGCAGTTTAGGGAACACCGGGGAGCTGTTTTTT
j_call: TRBJ2-1; clone_size: NA; v_call: TRBV12-3/TRBV12-4; d_call: NA; cdr3_aa: CASRLSLSGLSYNEQFF; cdr3_nt: TGTGCCAGCAGACTTTCTCTTTCAGGGCTCTCGTACAATGAGCAGTTCTTC
j_call: TRBJ2-2; clone_size: NA; v_call: TRBV11-3; d_call: NA; cdr3_aa: CASSFNSFSDGELFF; cdr3_nt: TGTGCCAGCAGCTTCAACAGCTTTTCCGACGGGGAGCTGTTTTTT
j_call: TRBJ2-1; clone_size: many; v_call: TRBV27; d_call: TRBD2; cdr3_aa: CASSLGLAGDNEQFF; cdr3_nt: TGTGCCAGCAGTTTAGGGCTAGCGGGGGACAATGAGCAGTTCTTC
j_call: TRBJ1-6; clone_size: many; v_call: TRBV2; d_call: NA; cdr3_aa: CASSSPPGHTLHF; cdr3_nt: TGTGCCAGCAGTTCCCCTCCGGGGCATACCCTCCACTTT
j_call: TRBJ2-6; clone_size: few; v_call: TRBV4-1; d_call: TRBD1; cdr3_aa: CASSRPSGQGMGGANVLTF; cdr3_nt: TGCGCCAGCAGCCGCCCCTCGGGACAGGGAATGGGAGGGGCCAACGTCCTGACTTTC
j_call: TRBJ2-1; clone_size: few; v_call: TRBV4-2; d_call: NA; cdr3_aa: CASSQNQGWSSYNEQFF; cdr3_nt: TGTGCCAGCAGCCAAAACCAGGGTTGGAGCTCCTACAATGAGCAGTTCTTC
j_call: TRBJ2-7; clone_size: few; v_call: TRBV11-2; d_call: NA; cdr3_aa: CASSLGFERAFSYEQYF; cdr3_nt: TGTGCCAGCAGCTTAGGGTTCGAGCGGGCGTTCTCCTACGAGCAGTACTTC
j_call: TRBJ2-2; clone_size: NA; v_call: TRBV11-2; d_call: TRBD2; cdr3_aa: CASSSLAGEYTGELFF; cdr3_nt: TGTGCCAGCAGCTCACTAGCGGGGGAGTACACCGGGGAGCTGTTTTTT